This TCR beta chain was documented in a study of T cell clones after liver transplantation. For the study at large: Three of the eight recipients were HCV-positive; the rest had non-autoimmune, non-viral transplant indications. Standard immunosuppression, with no induction, continued until 12-24 months after transplant. Timepoints were pre-transplant, pre-withdrawal, and after withdrawal was completed or failed.

CD3+CD4+ and CD3+CD8+ cells were FACS-sorted from thawed unstimulated PBMCs. The CDR3 runs 16 residues. Germline V gene lookup returns CDR1 SGHVS and CDR2 FQNEAQ. Losses at the gene ends were 3 bases for V and 1 base for J; bases not matched to a gene: 6. Assay: immunoSEQ multiplex PCR; the TCRdb copy retains only in-frame clones and omits some. The table records some 60,000 clones, approximately 63% of them present only once. The rearrangement links TRBV7-8 to TRBJ2-7; 10 bases agree with TRBD2. The source is a human patient who received a liver transplant. Some T cells may be graft donor cells. The sequenced sample was CD4+ T cells from blood, obtained at the approximately 16-month timepoint. The CDR3 coding sequence is TGTGCCAGCAGCTTCTACTCTAGCGGGGGATCCTACGAGCAGTACTTC. Protein product: CASSFYSSGGSYEQYF.